This TCR beta chain stems from a study of cytomegalovirus exposure and HLA in healthy donors (dated by TCRdb to about 2017). Regarding the complete study: An earlier analysis of fewer than 750 of the donors reported under 300 Gb of sequence data and approximately 120 million unique TCR beta sequences obtained from approximately 180 million T cells. A later genetic analysis took genome-wide SNP genotypes for about three fifths of the roughly 700 donors and used that subset as a discovery cohort. An earlier analysis of a few hundred of the donors applied high-throughput TCR beta sequencing to assess whether each TCR beta V gene segment acted as functional or pseudogenic. The genetic ancestry cluster associated with self-reported Caucasian donors included about four fifths of the approximately 430 genotyped donors. Besides the first cohort of 666 subjects, a separate validation cohort made up of 120 different subjects was used. The number of donors typed differed by locus, with about 629-630 for A, B, C, DRB1 and DQB1, more than 500 for DQA1, 606 for DPA1, and around 450 for DPB1. Alongside the repertoire data, information on donor age, sex, ethnicity and CMV serostatus was compiled. The study combined high-throughput TCR immunosequencing, statistical association of individual TCRs with disease status, and machine learning to predict cytomegalovirus infection status. About five DR-DQ haplotypes were handled as single units for association and clustering because linkage in the cohort was strong. Rather than using new phenotypic data, the later analysis identified candidate immune exposures from TCR beta sequences and from how often those sequences occurred across donors. All discovery cohort repertoires had been generated using a single sequencing platform. The study profiled the T cell repertoires of 666 subjects by immunosequencing and related them to cytomegalovirus serostatus. To study patterns of TCR occurrence, a later analysis re-analyzed previously published TCR beta repertoires from around 660 donors and added high-resolution HLA genotyping. Among over 350 genotyped donors of the cohort, an average of approximately 230,000 unique TCR beta nucleotide sequences were sequenced per donor, around 20% of them non-productive. HLA typing included class I and class II loci at four-digit resolution. The study was designed to test whether signatures of past pathogen exposure could be identified by cataloging public T cell receptors. About 300 gigabases of sequencing data and 80 million or so unique TCR sequences were included in an early release covering roughly 600 HLA-typed donors.

The germline V gene sets CDR1 to MGHDK and CDR2 to SYGVNS. V is shortened by 0 bases, J by 7 bases, and the region joining them spans 12 bases. The CDR3 has 14 amino acids, counting the end cysteine and phenylalanine. Just CDR3 DNA is preserved here, 42 bases in frame from base 1. The paper's findings and limits, for the study overall: Because the 87-base-pair reads could not distinguish some IMGT-functional V segments, including TRBV6-2 and TRBV6-3, those segments were excluded. In a later analysis, HLA-associated TCR beta chains were found to be more clonally expanded and to have lower generation probabilities than equally common non-associated chains. While some public TCRs were present in many individuals, most TCR sequences turned up only very rarely across donors. A later analysis found that most CMV-associated TCR beta chains appeared HLA-restricted, with HLA associations seemingly driven largely by CMV exposure. Roughly 17 rarely observed V segments, including chromosome 9 orphons, were excluded from the earlier analysis of about 610 of the donors because counts were too low. The classifier was reported to diagnose cytomegalovirus status with high specificity and sensitivity in both the original cohort and the validation cohort. According to the authors, the approach could potentially be generalized to other disease states and immunological phenotypes. V-gene and J-gene trimming of TCR beta chains was associated with a missense DCLRE1C variant in a later genetic analysis, and the association was replicated in an independent cohort. A later analysis reported that several top co-occurrence clusters appeared linked to parvovirus B19, influenza, CMV and Epstein-Barr virus. Because HLA typing was missing for some donors at each locus, association tests included only the typed subset. An earlier analysis of 450 to 750 of the donors showed that most TCR beta V segments appeared in productive rearrangements either about 90% or about 30% of the time, which broadly matched IMGT annotations. Correlated functional status among segregating V segments might be attributable to linkage disequilibrium, but an unknown experimental factor could not be ruled out. Compared with the roughly 600-donor mean, donors in an Asian-associated ancestry cluster had fewer N-insertions in productive TCRs, according to a later genetic analysis. When HLA alleles, especially DR and DQ, strongly co-occurred, attributing TCR associations to individual alleles was difficult. The presence/absence analyses assumed that sequencing depth was roughly uniform across donors, and that assumption may not be true. Only TCR beta chains were sequenced in this cohort, and the absence of alpha or paired-chain data limited detectable features. A group of highly shared sequence variants was considered likely to be a technical artifact of the sequencing pipeline. A further reported finding was that TCR beta sequences accurately predicted the HLA-A and HLA-B alleles for most subjects in the first cohort. For the cohort, immune exposure information was limited to CMV serostatus. A later analysis found that TCR association rates varied across HLA loci, with DRB1 alleles showing the most associated TCRs and HLA-C alleles the fewest. At a false discovery rate of 0.05, a later analysis linked roughly 17,000 TCR beta sequences to specific HLA alleles. In the study, around 150 TCR beta chains were listed as associated with cytomegalovirus. A few of the identified cytomegalovirus-associated TCR beta chains were confirmed in vitro to be specific for cytomegalovirus antigens.

This clone was recorded once. Its antigen specificity is not known. It has no much larger one-base neighbor in the sample; base qualities were not kept. Library preparation employed the immunoSEQ multiplex PCR assay. The multiplex PCR relied on a mix of 60 forward primers for TCR Vbeta segments and 13 reverse primers for TCR Jbeta segments. A multiplex PCR assay on genomic DNA amplified the CDR3 region of rearranged TCR beta genes. On the Illumina HiSeq System, the amplified TCR beta libraries were sequenced as 87-base-pair reads. For the original study's pipeline: A later analysis tallied 75 million to 95 million unique TCR beta chains across the 700 or so repertoires, and some 10 million of those chains were shared by two or more donors. To remove PCR and sequencing errors, raw reads were error-corrected and collapsed into unique sequences using a nearest-neighbor algorithm that merged closely related sequences. To assign V, D and J gene segments, CDR3 sequences were aligned to IMGT reference sequences. Each retained sequence needed at least a six-nucleotide match to both a V gene segment and a J gene segment. Rearrangements were called productive when the CDR3 lacked stop codons and stayed in frame with V and J; all others were non-productive. CDR3 was defined according to IMGT convention as the region running from the second conserved V-encoded cysteine to the conserved J-encoded phenylalanine. The earlier analysis of a few hundred of the donors excluded any sequence lacking an unambiguous match to a single V gene segment. An earlier analysis of several hundred of the donors called V segments functional above 56.7% productive rearrangements and segregating when the between-donor standard deviation exceeded 5%. A statistical classification framework was built to diagnose cytomegalovirus status from the catalog of TCR beta chain sequences. In a later analysis, TCR nucleotide sequences were compared against IMGT/GENE-DB human TR gene sequences so that V and J genes could be assigned. A later analysis assigned CDR3 sequences and most-parsimonious VDJ recombination scenarios with the TCRdist pipeline. In a later analysis, each TCR beta chain was defined by its CDR3 amino acid sequence together with its V-gene family, and reads without a unique V-gene family were excluded. As a way to deal with suspected cross-contamination and a sequencing artifact, a later analysis dropped more than 500 nucleotide sequences that were highly shared and had low generation probability. For each public chain, a later analysis derived a clonal expansion index from normalized ranks of inferred template counts within each repertoire. A later analysis computed generation probabilities with a VDJ recombination model fitted to out-of-frame rearrangements, and checked the results against IGoR. Hypergeometric tests were used in a later analysis to score TCR-TCR, TCR-HLA and TCR-CMV co-occurrence, with a repertoire-size bias correction applied to the TCR pairs. To estimate false discovery rates, a later analysis permuted the HLA or CMV assignments 20 times. In a later analysis, co-occurring TCRs were grouped with DBSCAN, and TCRdist sequence similarity was added when clustering was performed within HLA-allele-positive subsets. For co-occurrence clustering, repertoires with fewer than 30,000 or more than 120,000 public chains were excluded, along with four to six repertoires with anomalous nucleotide sharing. What TCRdb holds here is the immuneACCESS table cut down to in-frame rearrangements. Part of the clones is not present; checked against another copy, under half of the missing clones reflect an unresolved V gene, and the others are unexplained. That table supplies the V and J calls and clone size; D and trimming were determined from the DNA. Here the sample has 150,000 to 200,000 clones; approximately 85% occur a single time. The biggest ten clones account for more than 1.5% of the sample.

In total, around 600 healthy bone marrow donors made up the cohort. All cohort members were sampled while nominally healthy, although unrecorded immune exposures were likely present. The donor was CMV seronegative and was included in the group of 352 seronegative cohort members. Each donor provided a peripheral blood sample, and peripheral blood mononuclear cells were used for TCR beta sequencing. The Qiagen DNeasy Blood Extraction Kit was used to extract genomic DNA from the blood cell samples. This receptor chain uses TRBV25-1 and TRBJ1-2; perhaps TRBD1 is the D gene, with 6 bases matching. The origin of this receptor is a man younger than 35 in good health and CMV-seronegative. The sample comprised PBMCs. The CDR3 region reads CASSEYTGFGGYTF. The DNA reads TGTGCCAGCAGTGAATATACAGGGTTTGGTGGCTACACCTTC.